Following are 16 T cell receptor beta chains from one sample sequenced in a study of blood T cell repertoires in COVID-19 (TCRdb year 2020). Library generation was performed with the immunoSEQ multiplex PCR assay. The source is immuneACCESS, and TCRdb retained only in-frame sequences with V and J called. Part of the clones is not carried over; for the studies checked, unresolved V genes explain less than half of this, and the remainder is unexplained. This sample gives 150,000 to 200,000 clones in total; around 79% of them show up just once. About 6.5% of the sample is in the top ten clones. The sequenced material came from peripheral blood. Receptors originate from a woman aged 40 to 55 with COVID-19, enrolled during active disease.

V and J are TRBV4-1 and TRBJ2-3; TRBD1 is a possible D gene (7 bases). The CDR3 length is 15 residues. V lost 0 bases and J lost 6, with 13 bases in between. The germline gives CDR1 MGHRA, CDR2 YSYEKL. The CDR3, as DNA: TGCGCCAGCAGCCAAGAACCCAGGGGGGCCGATACGCAGTATTTT. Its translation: CASSQEPRGADTQYF.

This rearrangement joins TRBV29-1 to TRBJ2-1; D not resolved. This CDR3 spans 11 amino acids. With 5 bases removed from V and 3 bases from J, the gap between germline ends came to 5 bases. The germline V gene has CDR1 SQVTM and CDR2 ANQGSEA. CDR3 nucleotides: TGCAGCGTTCATTTCTACAATGAGCAGTTCTTC. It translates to CSVHFYNEQFF.

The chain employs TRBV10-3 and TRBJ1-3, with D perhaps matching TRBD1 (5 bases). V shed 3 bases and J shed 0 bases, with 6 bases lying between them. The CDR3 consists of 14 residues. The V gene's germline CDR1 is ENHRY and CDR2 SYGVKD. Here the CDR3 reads CAISEGASGNTIYF. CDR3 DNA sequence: TGTGCCATCAGTGAAGGGGCCTCTGGAAACACCATATATTTT.

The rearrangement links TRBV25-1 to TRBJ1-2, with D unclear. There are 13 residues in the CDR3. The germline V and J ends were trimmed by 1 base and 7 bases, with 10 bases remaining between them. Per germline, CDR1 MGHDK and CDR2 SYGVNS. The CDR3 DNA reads TGTGCCAGCAGTGAATCGATGAGTAGTGGCTACACCTTC. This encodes CASSESMSSGYTF.

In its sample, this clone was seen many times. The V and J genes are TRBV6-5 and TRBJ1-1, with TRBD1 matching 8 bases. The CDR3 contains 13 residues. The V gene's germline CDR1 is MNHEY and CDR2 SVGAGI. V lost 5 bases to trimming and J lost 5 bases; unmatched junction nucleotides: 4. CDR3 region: CASSQDRETEAFF. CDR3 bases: TGTGCCAGCAGTCAGGACAGGGAGACTGAAGCTTTCTTT.

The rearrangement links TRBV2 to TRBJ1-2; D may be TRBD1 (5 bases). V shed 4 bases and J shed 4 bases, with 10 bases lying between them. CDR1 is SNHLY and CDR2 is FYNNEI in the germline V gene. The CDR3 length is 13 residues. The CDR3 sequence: CASSARGFYGYTF. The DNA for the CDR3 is TGTGCCAGCAGTGCAAGGGGTTTCTATGGCTACACCTTC.

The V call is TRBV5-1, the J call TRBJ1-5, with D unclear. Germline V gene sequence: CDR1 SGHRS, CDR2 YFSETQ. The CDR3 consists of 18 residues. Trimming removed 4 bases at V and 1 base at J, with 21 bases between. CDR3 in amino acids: CASSEAPGGVTSNQPQHF. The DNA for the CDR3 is TGCGCCAGCAGCGAAGCACCTGGCGGGGTTACAAGCAATCAGCCCCAGCATTTT.

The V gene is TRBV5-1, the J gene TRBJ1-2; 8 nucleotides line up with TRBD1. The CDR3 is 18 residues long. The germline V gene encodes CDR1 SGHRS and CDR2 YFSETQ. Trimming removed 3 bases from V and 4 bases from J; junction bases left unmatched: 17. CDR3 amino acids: CASSYGWTGSLYSYGYTF. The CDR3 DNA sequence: TGCGCCAGCAGCTATGGATGGACAGGGAGTCTCTACTCCTATGGCTACACCTTC.

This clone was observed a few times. The CDR3 reads CASSSTEGLAGGRKTQYF. The DNA of the CDR3 is TGTGCCAGCAGCTCTACGGAGGGACTAGCGGGAGGTAGAAAGACCCAGTACTTC. The chain employs TRBV7-8 and TRBJ2-5; 15 positions match TRBD2. From germline, CDR1 is SGHVS and CDR2 FQNEAQ. J lost 6 bases, V lost 4 bases, and 12 bases had no gene match. This CDR3 is 18 amino acids long.

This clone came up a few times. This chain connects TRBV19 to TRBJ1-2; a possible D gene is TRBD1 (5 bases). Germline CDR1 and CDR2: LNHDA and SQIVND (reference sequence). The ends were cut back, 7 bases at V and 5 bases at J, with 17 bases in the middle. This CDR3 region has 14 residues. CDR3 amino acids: CASTLGTGHYGYTF. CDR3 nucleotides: TGTGCCAGTACTTTAGGTACAGGCCATTATGGCTACACCTTC.

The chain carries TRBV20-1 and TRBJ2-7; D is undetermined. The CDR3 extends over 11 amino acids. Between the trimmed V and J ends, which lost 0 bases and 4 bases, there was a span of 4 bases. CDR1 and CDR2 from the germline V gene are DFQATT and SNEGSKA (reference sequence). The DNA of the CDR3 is TGCAGTGCTAGAGACCTTTACGAGCAGTACTTC. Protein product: CSARDLYEQYF.

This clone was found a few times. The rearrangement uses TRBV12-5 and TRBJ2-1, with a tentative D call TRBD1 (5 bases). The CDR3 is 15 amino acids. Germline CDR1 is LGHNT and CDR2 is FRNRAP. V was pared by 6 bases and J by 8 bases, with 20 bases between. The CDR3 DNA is TGTGCTAGTGGCCCCTTTTTCGACACAGGCGATGAGCAGTTCTTC. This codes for CASGPFFDTGDEQFF. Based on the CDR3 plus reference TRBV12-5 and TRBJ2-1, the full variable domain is DARVTQTPRHKVTEMGQEVTMRCQPILGHNTVFWYRQTMMQGLELLAYFRNRAPLDDSGMPKDRFSAEMPDATLATLKIQPSEPRDSAVYFCASGPFFDTGDEQFFGPGTRLTVL.

The chain's CDR3 is CATSRDSGTWGGYTF. In nucleotides, the CDR3 is TGTGCCACCAGCAGAGATTCAGGGACATGGGGCGGCTACACCTTC. The chain recombines TRBV15 with TRBJ1-2; possibly TRBD1 for D (6 bases). This CDR3 spans 15 amino acids. Germline V CDR1 and CDR2: LNHNV, YYDKDF (reference sequence). V was clipped by 0 bases and J by 8 bases, with 16 bases between them.

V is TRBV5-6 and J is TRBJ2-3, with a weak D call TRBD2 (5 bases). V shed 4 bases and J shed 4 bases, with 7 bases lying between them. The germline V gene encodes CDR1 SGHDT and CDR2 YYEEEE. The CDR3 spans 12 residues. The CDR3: CASSSSADTQYF. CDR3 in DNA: TGTGCCAGCAGCAGTAGCGCAGATACGCAGTATTTT.

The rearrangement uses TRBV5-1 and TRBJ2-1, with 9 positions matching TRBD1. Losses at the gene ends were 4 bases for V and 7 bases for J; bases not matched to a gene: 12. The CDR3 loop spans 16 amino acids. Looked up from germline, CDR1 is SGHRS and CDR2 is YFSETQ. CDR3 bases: TGCGCCAGCAGCCTGGGGCCGGGACAGGGATGGAATGAGCAGTTCTTC. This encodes CASSLGPGQGWNEQFF.

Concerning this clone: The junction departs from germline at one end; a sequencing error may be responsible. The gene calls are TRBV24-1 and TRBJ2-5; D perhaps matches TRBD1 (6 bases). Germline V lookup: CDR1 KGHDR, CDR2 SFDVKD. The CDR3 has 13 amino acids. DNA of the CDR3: TGTGCCACGAGTGATGGGGGCAGGGAGACCCAGTACTTC. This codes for CATSDGGRETQYF.